One TCR beta chain is described in this entry. The CDR3 has 13 residues. Looked up from germline, CDR1 is SGHAT and CDR2 is FQNNGV. With 3 bases removed from V and 9 bases from J, the gap between germline ends came to 12 bases. In the authors' methods: As immunoSEQ supplied junction-only sequences (without quality scores), filtering differed. Measured with immunoSEQ multiplex PCR; TCRdb has only the in-frame clones, and not every one. V and J calls and clone size are given by that table; D and trimming were obtained from the DNA. The sample comprises some 1.5 million clones, roughly 95% of which are singletons, and roughly 1.2% rests with the top ten. The source of the sample is a study of shared clonotypes between healthy human individuals.

The rearrangement uses TRBV11-2 and TRBJ2-1; possibly TRBD2 for D (6 bases). The sample comprised naive CD4+ T cells sorted from blood. The subset: CD45RA+ positively selected. The receptor's source is a man aged 25 to 40 in good health. This CDR3 is CASSFLRRGEQFF. The CDR3 DNA reads as TGTGCCAGCAGCTTCCTGCGGAGGGGTGAGCAGTTCTTC.